This is a list of T cell receptor beta chains from one sample in a study of CD8+CD57+ T cells in acquired aplastic anemia. One entry per CDR3 protein results from TCRdb running MiXCR on the reads. The sample records around 15,000 distinct CDR3 sequences, 30% to 45% being singletons. The sequenced sample consisted of CD8+CD57+ T cells sorted from PBMCs. The receptors stem from a human donor with aplastic anemia. CDR3s include the opening cysteine and the closing phenylalanine or tryptophan. D genes are given only for firm matches. Clone size appears in some rows only: once, few, many, or a class for an expanded clone.

j_call	v_call	d_call	clone_size	cdr3_aa	cdr3_nt
TRBJ1-6	TRBV9	NA	NA	CASSGSGTLHF	TGTGCCAGCAGCGGAAGCGGGACCCTCCACTTT
TRBJ2-1	TRBV20-1	NA	NA	CSASLGVGTEQFF	TGCAGTGCTAGTCTGGGGGTCGGGACAGAGCAGTTCTTC
TRBJ2-1	TRBV6-1	NA	NA	CASSSLGNEQFF	TGTGCCAGCAGTAGCCTCGGGAATGAGCAGTTCTTC
TRBJ2-7	TRBV25-1	NA	NA	CASSAGPLDEQYF	TGTGCCAGCAGTGCGGGACCGTTGGACGAGCAGTACTTC
TRBJ1-6	TRBV9	NA	NA	CASSAFEQGAEDSPLHF	TGTGCCAGCAGCGCGTTCGAGCAGGGCGCAGAGGATTCACCCCTCCACTTT
TRBJ2-4	TRBV24-1	NA	few	CATSDPTATFKNIQYF	TGTGCCACCAGTGACCCGACAGCGACGTTCAAAAACATTCAGTACTTC
TRBJ1-2	TRBV29-1	NA	many	CSVGGKVEGYTF	TGCAGCGTTGGTGGAAAGGTAGAGGGCTACACCTTC
TRBJ1-5	TRBV19	TRBD1	NA	CASSRTDRFNQPQHF	TGTGCCAGTAGCCGGACGGACAGGTTCAATCAGCCCCAGCATTTT
TRBJ2-3	TRBV10-2	NA	NA	CASASDPLYDITDTQYF	TGCGCCAGCGCCTCTGACCCCCTCTATGACATCACAGATACGCAGTATTTT
TRBJ2-7	TRBV2	TRBD2	many	CASTLAGEGYEQYF	TGTGCCAGCACGCTAGCGGGGGAGGGCTACGAGCAGTACTTC
TRBJ1-1	TRBV29-1	NA	NA	CSVESEVNTEAFF	TGCAGCGTTGAGTCGGAGGTGAACACTGAAGCTTTCTTT
TRBJ1-4	TRBV29-1	TRBD1	NA	CSVEDNRGLINEKLFF	TGCAGCGTTGAAGACAACAGGGGGCTTATCAATGAAAAACTGTTTTTT
TRBJ1-5	TRBV10-3	TRBD1	NA	CAIAGQPNQPQHF	TGTGCCATAGCGGGACAGCCTAATCAGCCCCAGCATTTT
TRBJ1-3	TRBV5-1	NA	few	CASSTGTSGNTIYF	TGCGCCAGCAGCACCGGGACCTCTGGAAACACCATATATTTT
TRBJ1-4	TRBV7-2	NA	NA	CASRSGPDEKLFF	TGTGCCAGCAGATCAGGGCCGGATGAAAAACTGTTTTTT
TRBJ2-1	TRBV19	NA	many	CASSPGWEQFF	TGTGCCAGTAGTCCCGGGTGGGAGCAGTTCTTC
TRBJ1-6	TRBV12-3/TRBV12-4	NA	many	CASSVQGPLNSPLHF	TGTGCCAGCAGTGTCCAGGGACCGCTTAATTCACCCCTCCACTTT
TRBJ2-1	TRBV19	NA	few	CASRTRRDLGYEQFF	TGTGCCAGTAGAACGAGGCGGGATCTTGGGTATGAGCAGTTCTTC
TRBJ1-2	TRBV24-1	NA	NA	CATGGRAGTGYTF	TGTGCCACCGGGGGCCGGGCGGGGACCGGCTACACCTTC
TRBJ2-1	TRBV29-1	TRBD2	NA	CSVEWGLAGNEQFF	TGCAGCGTTGAGTGGGGGCTAGCGGGAAATGAGCAGTTCTTC
TRBJ1-6	TRBV20-1	TRBD1	few	CSARPTGSNSPLHF	TGCAGTGCTCGCCCGACAGGGTCTAATTCACCCCTCCACTTT
TRBJ2-5	TRBV15	NA	few	CATSRVGLWETQYF	TGTGCCACCAGCAGAGTAGGACTATGGGAGACCCAGTACTTC
TRBJ1-1	TRBV19	NA	NA	CASSSRNLEAFF	TGTGCCAGTAGTTCCCGGAACCTAGAAGCTTTCTTT
TRBJ2-3	TRBV6-1	NA	NA	CASRASDGTDTQYF	TGTGCCAGCAGAGCCTCGGACGGCACAGATACGCAGTATTTT
TRBJ2-7	TRBV4-1	NA	once	CASSGQTGSSYEQYF	TGCGCCAGCAGCGGGCAGACCGGGAGCTCCTACGAGCAGTACTTC
TRBJ2-5	TRBV6-5	NA	few	CASSYGRSRETQYF	TGTGCCAGCAGTTACGGACGGAGCCGAGAGACCCAGTACTTC
TRBJ2-1	TRBV7-3	NA	few	CASSPSRENEQFF	TGTGCCAGCAGCCCCTCTAGGGAGAATGAGCAGTTCTTC
TRBJ2-5	TRBV4-2	NA	NA	CASSHADGGETQYF	TGTGCCAGCAGCCACGCTGATGGGGGGGAGACCCAGTACTTC
TRBJ2-7	TRBV5-8	NA	few	CASSPPPTEQYF	TGTGCCAGCAGCCCACCTCCGACCGAGCAGTACTTC
TRBJ2-1	TRBV7-7	TRBD2	NA	CASSLRLAGPHEQFF	TGTGCTAGCAGCTTAAGACTAGCGGGCCCCCATGAGCAGTTCTTC
TRBJ2-5	TRBV7-2	NA	NA	CASSLLETQYF	TGTGCCAGCAGCCTCCTGGAGACCCAGTACTTC
TRBJ2-7	TRBV10-3	NA	many	CAIQKGLYTYEQYF	TGTGCCATCCAGAAGGGTCTATATACCTACGAGCAGTACTTC
TRBJ1-4	TRBV29-1	TRBD1	few	CSVDPGQGGEKLFF	TGCAGCGTCGACCCGGGACAGGGAGGCGAAAAACTGTTTTTT
TRBJ1-1	TRBV6-1	TRBD1	NA	CASSQGQHEAFF	TGTGCCAGCAGTCAGGGACAGCATGAAGCTTTCTTT
TRBJ2-5	TRBV7-9	NA	once	CASSPQETQYF	TGTGCCAGCAGCCCACAAGAGACCCAGTACTTC
TRBJ1-1	TRBV15	NA	NA	CATSRTGPTEAFF	TGTGCCACCAGCAGAACAGGGCCCACTGAAGCTTTCTTT
TRBJ2-7	TRBV12-3/TRBV12-4	NA	NA	CAGSAIGTGNYEQYF	TGTGCCGGCAGTGCCATAGGGACCGGTAACTACGAGCAGTACTTC
TRBJ1-6	TRBV19	NA	few	CASSFVPNSPLHF	TGTGCCAGTAGTTTCGTCCCCAATTCACCCCTCCACTTT
TRBJ1-5	TRBV19	NA	few	CASSIGHTRDQPQHF	TGTGCCAGTAGTATAGGACATACCCGCGATCAGCCCCAGCATTTT
TRBJ2-1	TRBV5-1	TRBD1	few	CASSLGVGDRVNEQFF	TGCGCCAGCAGCTTGGGTGTGGGGGACAGGGTCAATGAGCAGTTCTTC
TRBJ1-6	TRBV6-5	NA	NA	CASSSSGREYNSPLHF	TGTGCCAGCAGTTCGTCCGGGAGGGAGTATAATTCACCCCTCCACTTT
TRBJ2-1	TRBV7-3	TRBD2	NA	CASSLLAGTYNEQFF	TGTGCCAGCAGCTTATTAGCGGGAACCTACAATGAGCAGTTCTTC
TRBJ2-1	TRBV6-2/TRBV6-3	NA	NA	CASSYRGRGYYYNEQFF	TGTGCCAGCAGTTACAGGGGACGGGGGTATTACTACAATGAGCAGTTCTTC
TRBJ2-2	TRBV24-1	TRBD2	NA	CATSDGLAGDTGELFF	TGTGCCACCAGTGATGGACTAGCGGGAGACACCGGGGAGCTGTTTTTT
TRBJ1-5	TRBV2	NA	NA	CASSVVRNQPQHF	TGTGCCAGCAGTGTTGTGAGAAATCAGCCCCAGCATTTT
TRBJ2-3	TRBV15	TRBD2	NA	CATSSLPGLAGADTQYF	TGTGCCACCAGCAGCTTGCCGGGACTAGCGGGGGCTGATACGCAGTATTTT
TRBJ2-5	TRBV28	NA	many	CASTYSVDPWTQYF	TGTGCCAGCACTTATAGTGTGGATCCCTGGACCCAGTACTTC
TRBJ1-2	TRBV18	NA	once	CASSPLYGYTF	TGTGCCAGCTCACCACTTTATGGCTACACCTTC
TRBJ2-1	TRBV25-1	NA	many	CASSRRRTDPYNEQFF	TGTGCCAGCAGTAGGCGAAGGACCGACCCCTACAATGAGCAGTTCTTC
TRBJ2-7	TRBV24-1	NA	NA	CATSDSTASYEQYF	TGTGCCACCAGTGATTCCACAGCCTCCTACGAGCAGTACTTC
TRBJ1-5	TRBV19	NA	many	CASTQSRHQPQHF	TGTGCCAGTACCCAGTCCAGGCATCAGCCCCAGCATTTT
TRBJ1-5	TRBV25-1	NA	NA	CASSEAGINQPQHF	TGTGCCAGCAGTGAGGCAGGGATAAATCAGCCCCAGCATTTT
TRBJ2-7	TRBV29-1	NA	few	CSVAPSSPTRYYEQYF	TGCAGCGTGGCCCCTTCATCCCCAACACGCTACTACGAGCAGTACTTC
TRBJ2-5	TRBV11-1	TRBD2	NA	CASSPGLAESQETQYF	TGTGCCAGCAGCCCCGGACTAGCGGAAAGCCAAGAGACCCAGTACTTC
TRBJ2-5	TRBV10-3	TRBD2	NA	CAISDGGGQETQYF	TGTGCCATCAGCGACGGGGGGGGACAAGAGACCCAGTACTTC
TRBJ2-1	TRBV2	TRBD2	NA	CASSEEAGGPDEQFF	TGTGCCAGCAGTGAAGAAGCGGGAGGGCCAGATGAGCAGTTCTTC
TRBJ1-6	TRBV15	NA	NA	CATSSLMSQGSPLHF	TGTGCCACCAGCAGCTTAATGTCACAGGGATCACCCCTCCACTTT
TRBJ1-2	TRBV20-1	NA	NA	CSALWGLHYGYTF	TGCAGTGCGCTTTGGGGGTTACACTATGGCTACACCTTC
TRBJ1-1	TRBV27	NA	NA	CASSVTVNTEAFF	TGTGCCAGCAGTGTGACAGTGAACACTGAAGCTTTCTTT